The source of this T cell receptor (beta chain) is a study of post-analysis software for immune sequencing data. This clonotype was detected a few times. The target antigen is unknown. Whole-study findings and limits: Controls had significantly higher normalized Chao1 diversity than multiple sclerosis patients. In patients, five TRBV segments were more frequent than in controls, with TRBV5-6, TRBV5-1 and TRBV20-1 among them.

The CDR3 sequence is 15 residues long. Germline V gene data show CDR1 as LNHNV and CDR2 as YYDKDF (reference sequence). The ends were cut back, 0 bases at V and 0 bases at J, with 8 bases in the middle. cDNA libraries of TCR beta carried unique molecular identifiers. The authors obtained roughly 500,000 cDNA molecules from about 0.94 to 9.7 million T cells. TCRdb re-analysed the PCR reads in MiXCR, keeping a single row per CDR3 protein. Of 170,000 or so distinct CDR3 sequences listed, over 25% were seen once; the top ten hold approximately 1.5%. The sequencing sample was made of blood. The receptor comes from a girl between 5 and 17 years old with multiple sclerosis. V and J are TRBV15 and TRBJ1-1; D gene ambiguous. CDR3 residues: CATSRDVRLNTEAFF. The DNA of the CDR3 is TGTGCCACCAGCAGAGATGTACGGTTGAACACTGAAGCTTTCTTT.